This T cell receptor beta chain was captured in a study of blood T cell repertoires in COVID-19. This CDR3 contains 13 residues. Looked up from germline, CDR1 is MNHEY and CDR2 is SVGAGI. V gave up 8 bases and J gave up 7 bases; unmatched junction bases: 7. The assay was immunoSEQ multiplex PCR, and TCRdb's table has in-frame clones only and misses some. Of 350,000 to 400,000 clones detected, around 90% appear once; the ten largest clones hold around 7%. The chain links TRBV6-5 to TRBJ1-4; 7 nucleotides match TRBD1. The clonotype comes from a man younger than 30 with active or convalescent COVID-19. The sample consisted of peripheral blood. The CDR3 DNA sequence: TGTGCCAGCGACAGGGTTGGGGGTGAAAAACTGTTTTTT. Its translation: CASDRVGGEKLFF.